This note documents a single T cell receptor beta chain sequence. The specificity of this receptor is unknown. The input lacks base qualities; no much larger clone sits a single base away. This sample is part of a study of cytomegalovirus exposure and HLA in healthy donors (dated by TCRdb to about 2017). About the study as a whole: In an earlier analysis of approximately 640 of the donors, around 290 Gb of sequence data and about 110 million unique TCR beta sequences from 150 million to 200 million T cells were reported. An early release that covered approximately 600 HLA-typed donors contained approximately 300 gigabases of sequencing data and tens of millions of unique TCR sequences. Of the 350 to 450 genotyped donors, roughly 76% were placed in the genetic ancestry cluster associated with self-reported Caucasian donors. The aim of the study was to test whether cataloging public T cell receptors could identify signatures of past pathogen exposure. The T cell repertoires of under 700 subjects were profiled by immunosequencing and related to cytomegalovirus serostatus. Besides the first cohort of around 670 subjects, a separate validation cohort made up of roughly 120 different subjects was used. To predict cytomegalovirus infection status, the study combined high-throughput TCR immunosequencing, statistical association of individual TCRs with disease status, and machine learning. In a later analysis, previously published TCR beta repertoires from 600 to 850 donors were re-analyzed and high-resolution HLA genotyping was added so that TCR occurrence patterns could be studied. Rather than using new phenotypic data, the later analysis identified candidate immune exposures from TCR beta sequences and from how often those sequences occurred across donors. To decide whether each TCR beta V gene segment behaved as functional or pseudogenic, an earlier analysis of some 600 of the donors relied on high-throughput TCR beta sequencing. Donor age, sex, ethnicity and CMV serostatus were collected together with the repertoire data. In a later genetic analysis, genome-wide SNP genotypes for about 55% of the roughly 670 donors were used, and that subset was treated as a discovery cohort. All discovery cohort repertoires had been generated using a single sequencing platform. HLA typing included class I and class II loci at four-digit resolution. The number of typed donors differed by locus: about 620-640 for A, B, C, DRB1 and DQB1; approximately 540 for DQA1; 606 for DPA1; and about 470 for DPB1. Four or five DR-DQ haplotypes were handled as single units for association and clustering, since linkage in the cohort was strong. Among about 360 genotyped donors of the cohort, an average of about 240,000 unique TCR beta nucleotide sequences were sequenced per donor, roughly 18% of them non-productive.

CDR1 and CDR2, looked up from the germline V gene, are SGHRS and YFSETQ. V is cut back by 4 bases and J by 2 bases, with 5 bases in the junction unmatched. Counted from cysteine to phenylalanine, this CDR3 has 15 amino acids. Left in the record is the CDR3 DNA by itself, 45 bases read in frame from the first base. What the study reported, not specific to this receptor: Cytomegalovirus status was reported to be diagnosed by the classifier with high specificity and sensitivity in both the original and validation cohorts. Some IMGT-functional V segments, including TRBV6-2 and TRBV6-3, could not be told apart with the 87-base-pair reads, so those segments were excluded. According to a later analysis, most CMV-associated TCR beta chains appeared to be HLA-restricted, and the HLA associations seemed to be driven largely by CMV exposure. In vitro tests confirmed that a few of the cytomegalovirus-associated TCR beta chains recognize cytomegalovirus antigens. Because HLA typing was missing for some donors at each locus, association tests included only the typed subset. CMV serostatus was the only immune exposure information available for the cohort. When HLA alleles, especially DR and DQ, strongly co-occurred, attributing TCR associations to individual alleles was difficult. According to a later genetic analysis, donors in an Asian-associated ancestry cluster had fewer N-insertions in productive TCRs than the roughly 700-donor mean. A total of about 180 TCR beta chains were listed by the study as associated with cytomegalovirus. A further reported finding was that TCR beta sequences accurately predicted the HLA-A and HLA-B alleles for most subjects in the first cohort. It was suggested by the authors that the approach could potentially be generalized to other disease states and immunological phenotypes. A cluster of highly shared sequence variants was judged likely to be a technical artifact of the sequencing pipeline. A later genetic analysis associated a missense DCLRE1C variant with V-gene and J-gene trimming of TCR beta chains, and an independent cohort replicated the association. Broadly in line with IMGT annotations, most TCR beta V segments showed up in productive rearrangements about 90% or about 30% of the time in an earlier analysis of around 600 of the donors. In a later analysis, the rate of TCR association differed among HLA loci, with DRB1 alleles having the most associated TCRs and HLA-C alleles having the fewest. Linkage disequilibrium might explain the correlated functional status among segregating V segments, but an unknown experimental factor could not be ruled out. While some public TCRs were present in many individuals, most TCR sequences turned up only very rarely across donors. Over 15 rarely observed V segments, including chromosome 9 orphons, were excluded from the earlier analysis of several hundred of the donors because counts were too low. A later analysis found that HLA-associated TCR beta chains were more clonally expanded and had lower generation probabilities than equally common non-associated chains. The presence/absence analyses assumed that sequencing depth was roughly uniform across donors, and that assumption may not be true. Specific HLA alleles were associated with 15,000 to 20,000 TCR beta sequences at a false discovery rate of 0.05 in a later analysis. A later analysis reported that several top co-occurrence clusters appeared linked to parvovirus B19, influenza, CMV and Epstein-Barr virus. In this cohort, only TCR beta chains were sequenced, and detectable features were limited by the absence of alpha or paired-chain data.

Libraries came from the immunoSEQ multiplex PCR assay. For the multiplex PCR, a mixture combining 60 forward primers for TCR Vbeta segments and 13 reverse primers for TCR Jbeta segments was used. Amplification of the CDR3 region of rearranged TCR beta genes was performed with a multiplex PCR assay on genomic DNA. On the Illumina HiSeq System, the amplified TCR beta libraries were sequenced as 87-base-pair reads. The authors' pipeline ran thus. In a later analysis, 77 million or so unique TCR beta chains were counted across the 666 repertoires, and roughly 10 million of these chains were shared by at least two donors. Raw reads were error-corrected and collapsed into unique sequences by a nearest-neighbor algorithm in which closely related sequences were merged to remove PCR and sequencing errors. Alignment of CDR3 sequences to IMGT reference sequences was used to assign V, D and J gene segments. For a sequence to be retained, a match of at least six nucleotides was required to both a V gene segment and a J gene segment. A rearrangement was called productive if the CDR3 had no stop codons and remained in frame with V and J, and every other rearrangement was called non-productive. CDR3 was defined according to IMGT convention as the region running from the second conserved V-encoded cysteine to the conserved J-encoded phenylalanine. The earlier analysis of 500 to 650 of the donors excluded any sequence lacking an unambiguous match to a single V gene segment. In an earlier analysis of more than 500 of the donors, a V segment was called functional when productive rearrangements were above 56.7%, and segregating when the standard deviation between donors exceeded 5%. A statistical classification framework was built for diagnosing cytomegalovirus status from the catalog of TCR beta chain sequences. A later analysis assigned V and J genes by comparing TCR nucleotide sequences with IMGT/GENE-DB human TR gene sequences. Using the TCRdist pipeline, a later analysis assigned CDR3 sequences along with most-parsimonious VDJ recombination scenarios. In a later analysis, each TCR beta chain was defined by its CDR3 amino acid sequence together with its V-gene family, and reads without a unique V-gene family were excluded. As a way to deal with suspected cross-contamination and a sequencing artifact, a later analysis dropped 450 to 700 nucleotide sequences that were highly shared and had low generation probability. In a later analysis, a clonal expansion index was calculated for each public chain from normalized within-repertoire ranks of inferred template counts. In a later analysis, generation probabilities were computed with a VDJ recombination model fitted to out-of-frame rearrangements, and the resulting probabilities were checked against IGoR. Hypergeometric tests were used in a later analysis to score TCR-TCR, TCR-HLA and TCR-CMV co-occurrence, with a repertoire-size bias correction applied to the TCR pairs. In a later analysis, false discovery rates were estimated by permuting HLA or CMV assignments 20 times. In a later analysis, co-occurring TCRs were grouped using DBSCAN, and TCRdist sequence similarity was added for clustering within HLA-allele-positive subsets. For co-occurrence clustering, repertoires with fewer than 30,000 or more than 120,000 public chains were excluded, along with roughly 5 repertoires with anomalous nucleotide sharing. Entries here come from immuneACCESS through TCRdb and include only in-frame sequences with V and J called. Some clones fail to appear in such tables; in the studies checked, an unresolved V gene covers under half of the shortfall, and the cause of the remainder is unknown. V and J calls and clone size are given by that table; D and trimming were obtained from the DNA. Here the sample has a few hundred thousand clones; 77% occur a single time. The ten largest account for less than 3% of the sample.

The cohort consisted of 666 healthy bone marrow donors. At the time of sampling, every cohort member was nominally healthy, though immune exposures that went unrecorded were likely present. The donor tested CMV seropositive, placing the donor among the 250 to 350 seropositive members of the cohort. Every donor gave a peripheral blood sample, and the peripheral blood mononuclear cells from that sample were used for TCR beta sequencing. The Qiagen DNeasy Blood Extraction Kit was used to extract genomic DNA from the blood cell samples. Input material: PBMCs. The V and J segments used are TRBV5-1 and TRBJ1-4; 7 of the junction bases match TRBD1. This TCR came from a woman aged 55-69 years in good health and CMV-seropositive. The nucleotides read TGCGCCAGCAGCCCGCAAGGGGGCACTAATGAAAAACTGTTTTTT. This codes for CASSPQGGTNEKLFF. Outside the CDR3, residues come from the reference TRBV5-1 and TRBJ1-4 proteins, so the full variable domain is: KAGVTQTPRYLIKTRGQQVTLSCSPISGHRSVSWYQQTPGQGLQFLFEYFSETQRNKGNFPGRFSGRQFSNSRSEMNVSTLELGDSALYLCASSPQGGTNEKLFFGSGTQLSVL.